Reported below is one TCR beta chain. The antigen is undetermined. At one boundary the junction diverges from the germline segment, which might be a read error. This entry belongs to a study of cytomegalovirus exposure and HLA in healthy donors. Whole-study findings and limits: It was 164 TCR beta chains that were listed as cytomegalovirus-associated. Analysis was carried out at a later point, and it linked a missense DCLRE1C variant to TCR beta V- and J-gene trimming.

It was with 60 Vbeta and 13 Jbeta primers that the PCR ran. Data came from immunoSEQ multiplex PCR; TCRdb stores just in-frame clones and leaves some out. The sample yields about 160,000 clones, around four fifths seen once. At sampling all donors were nominally healthy, likely with unrecorded immune exposures. Germline CDR1 reads SGDLS; CDR2 reads YYNGEE. CDR3 length equals 17 residues. Sequencing was performed on PBMCs. This rearrangement joins TRBV9 to TRBJ2-7; weak D call: TRBD2 (5 bases). This receptor was identified in a male donor in good health and CMV-seronegative. CDR3 sequence (DNA): TGTACCAGCAGCGTAGGCGACGGGGTCCTTAGCTCCTACGAGCAGTACTTC. Translated: CTSSVGDGVLSSYEQYF.